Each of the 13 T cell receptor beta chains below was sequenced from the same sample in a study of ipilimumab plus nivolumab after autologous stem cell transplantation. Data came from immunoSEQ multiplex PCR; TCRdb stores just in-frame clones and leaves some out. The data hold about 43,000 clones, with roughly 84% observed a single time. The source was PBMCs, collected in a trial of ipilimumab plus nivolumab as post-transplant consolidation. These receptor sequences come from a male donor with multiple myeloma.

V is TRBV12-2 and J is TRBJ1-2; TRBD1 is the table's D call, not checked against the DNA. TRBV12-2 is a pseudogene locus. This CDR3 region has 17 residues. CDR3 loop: CASRLGPPCDREYGYTF. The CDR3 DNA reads TGTGCAAGTCGCTTAGGCCCTCCATGTGACAGGGAATACGGCTACACCTTC.

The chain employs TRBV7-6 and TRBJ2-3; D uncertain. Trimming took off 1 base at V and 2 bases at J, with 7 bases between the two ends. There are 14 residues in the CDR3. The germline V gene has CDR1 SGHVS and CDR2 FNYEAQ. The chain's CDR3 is CASSLVQTTDTQYF. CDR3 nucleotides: TGTGCCAGCAGCTTAGTACAGACCACAGATACGCAGTATTTT. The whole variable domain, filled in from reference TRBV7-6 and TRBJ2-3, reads GAGVSQSPRYKVTKRGQDVALRCDPISGHVSLYWYRQALGQGPEFLTYFNYEAQQDKSGLPNDRFSAERPEGSISTLTIQRTEQRDSAMYRCASSLVQTTDTQYFGPGTRLTVL.

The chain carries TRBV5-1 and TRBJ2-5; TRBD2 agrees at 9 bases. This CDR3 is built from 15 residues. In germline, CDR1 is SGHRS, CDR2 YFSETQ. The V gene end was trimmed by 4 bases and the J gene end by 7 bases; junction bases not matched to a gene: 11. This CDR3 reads CASSPATAGGGTQYF. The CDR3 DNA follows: TGCGCCAGCAGCCCTGCTACAGCGGGGGGTGGGACCCAGTACTTC.

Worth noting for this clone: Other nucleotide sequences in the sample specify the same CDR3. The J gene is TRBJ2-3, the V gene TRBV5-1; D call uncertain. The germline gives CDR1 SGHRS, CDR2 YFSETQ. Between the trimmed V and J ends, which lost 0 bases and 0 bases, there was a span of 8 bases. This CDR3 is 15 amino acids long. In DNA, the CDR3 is TGCGCCAGCAGCTTGGCCGGGCTTAGCACAGATACGCAGTATTTT. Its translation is CASSLAGLSTDTQYF.

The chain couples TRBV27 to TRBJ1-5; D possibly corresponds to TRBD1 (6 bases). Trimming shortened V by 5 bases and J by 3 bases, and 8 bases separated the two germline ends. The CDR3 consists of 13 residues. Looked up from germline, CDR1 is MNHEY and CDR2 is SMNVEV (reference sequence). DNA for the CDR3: TGTGCCAGCAGTCCGGGACACAATCAGCCCCAGCATTTT. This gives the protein CASSPGHNQPQHF.

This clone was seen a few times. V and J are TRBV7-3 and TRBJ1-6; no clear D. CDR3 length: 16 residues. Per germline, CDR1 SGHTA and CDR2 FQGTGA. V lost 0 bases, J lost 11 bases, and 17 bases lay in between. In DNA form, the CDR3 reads TGTGCCAGCAGCTTAACGTCGGCCACAAGCGATACACCCCTCCACTTT. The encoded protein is CASSLTSATSDTPLHF.

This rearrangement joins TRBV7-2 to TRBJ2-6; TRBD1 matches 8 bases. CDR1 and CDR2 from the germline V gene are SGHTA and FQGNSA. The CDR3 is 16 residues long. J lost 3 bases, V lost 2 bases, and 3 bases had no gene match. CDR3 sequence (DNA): TGTGCCAGCAGCTTACAGGGGGCAGGTGGGGCCAACGTCCTGACTTTC. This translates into CASSLQGAGGANVLTF.

The CDR3 DNA is TGTGCCAGCAGTCACGACTACTCTGGGGCCAACGTCCTGACTTTC. It specifies CASSHDYSGANVLTF. V usage is TRBV27 and J usage is TRBJ2-6; tentative D call: TRBD2 (5 bases). Trimming stripped 5 bases from V and 0 bases from J, with 8 bases between. CDR3 size: 15 residues. The germline V gene encodes CDR1 MNHEY and CDR2 SMNVEV (reference sequence).

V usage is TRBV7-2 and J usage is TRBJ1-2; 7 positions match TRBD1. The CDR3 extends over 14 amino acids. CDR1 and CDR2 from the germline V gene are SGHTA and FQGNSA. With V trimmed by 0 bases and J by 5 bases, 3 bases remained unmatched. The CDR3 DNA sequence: TGTGCCAGCAGCTTAGCCGGGACAGCGTATGGCTACACCTTC. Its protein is CASSLAGTAYGYTF.

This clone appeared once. CDR3 in amino acids: CAWSVASGNYEQYF. The CDR3 nucleotides read TGTGCCTGGAGTGTGGCTAGCGGGAACTACGAGCAGTACTTC. V usage is TRBV30 and J usage is TRBJ2-7; the match to TRBD2 covers 9 bases. This CDR3 spans 14 amino acids. CDR1 is GTSNPN, CDR2 SVGIG, per germline (reference sequence). Unmatched junction bases numbered 3, after V lost 0 bases and J lost 3 bases.

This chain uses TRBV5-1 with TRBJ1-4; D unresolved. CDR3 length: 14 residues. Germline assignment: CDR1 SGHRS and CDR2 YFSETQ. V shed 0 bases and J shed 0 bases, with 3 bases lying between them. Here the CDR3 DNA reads TGCGCCAGCAGCTTGGCTCCAACTAATGAAAAACTGTTTTTT. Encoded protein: CASSLAPTNEKLFF.

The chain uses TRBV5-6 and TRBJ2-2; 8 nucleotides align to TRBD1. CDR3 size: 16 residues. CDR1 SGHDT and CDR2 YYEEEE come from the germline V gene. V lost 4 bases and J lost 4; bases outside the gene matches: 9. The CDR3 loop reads CASSRTGFQVTGELFF. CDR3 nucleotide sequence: TGTGCCAGCAGCCGGACAGGGTTTCAGGTCACCGGGGAGCTGTTTTTT.

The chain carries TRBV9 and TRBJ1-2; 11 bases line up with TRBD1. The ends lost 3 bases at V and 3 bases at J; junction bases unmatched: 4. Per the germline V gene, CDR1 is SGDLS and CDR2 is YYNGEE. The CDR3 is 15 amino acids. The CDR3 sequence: CASSARDRGDYGYTF. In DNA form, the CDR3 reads TGTGCCAGCAGCGCCCGGGACAGGGGGGACTATGGCTACACCTTC.